These 18 T cell receptor beta chains were all obtained from the same sample, sequenced in a study of T cell responses to AZD1222 COVID-19 vaccine. The repertoire was sequenced with immunoSEQ multiplex PCR; TCRdb's copy has only in-frame clones and lacks some. The sample carries 130,000 to 150,000 clones, roughly 90% recorded once. Sequenced material: peripheral blood, taken on day 0 of AZD1222 vaccination. The origin of the receptors is an adult in good health.

This chain connects TRBV2 to TRBJ1-3; possible D gene TRBD1, 5 bases. The CDR3 spans 15 residues. Germline CDR1 is SNHLY and CDR2 is FYNNEI. V shed 1 base and J shed 4 bases, with 11 bases lying between them. The CDR3 spells CASSEGAGLGNTIYF. DNA for the CDR3: TGTGCCAGCAGTGAAGGGGCAGGGCTCGGAAACACCATATATTTT.

The CDR3 nucleotides are TGTGCCAGCAGTTTACAATTTCCGGCGGGGAATCAGCCCCAGCATTTT. Amino acid sequence: CASSLQFPAGNQPQHF. This chain links TRBV27 with TRBJ1-5; the D is unclear. CDR1 and CDR2 (germline): MNHEY, SMNVEV (reference sequence). Trimming removed 2 bases at V and 4 bases at J, with 15 bases between. The CDR3 is made up of 16 amino acids.

This clone was seen only once. This chain connects TRBV7-2 to TRBJ2-1; TRBD2 matches 8 bases. Germline CDR1 is SGHTA and CDR2 is FQGNSA. V was pared by 1 base and J by 7 bases, with 6 bases of the junction left unmatched. The CDR3 extends over 15 amino acids. The CDR3 spells CASSLERGPMNEQFF. In nucleotides, the CDR3 is TGTGCCAGCAGCTTAGAGCGGGGGCCAATGAATGAGCAGTTCTTC.

V is TRBV4-1 and J is TRBJ1-1; D not resolved. The germline V gene encodes CDR1 MGHRA and CDR2 YSYEKL. CDR3 length equals 15 residues. V was shortened by 0 bases and J by 5 bases, with 13 bases between the two germline ends. Here the CDR3 DNA reads TGCGCCAGCAGCCAAGAAAAGGGCCTGTGGACTGAAGCTTTCTTT. It translates to CASSQEKGLWTEAFF.

The V gene is TRBV5-1, the J gene TRBJ2-3, with 8 bases fitting TRBD1. J gave up 0 bases and V 2 bases, and 5 bases lay outside the gene matches. Germline V gene data show CDR1 as SGHRS and CDR2 as YFSETQ. The CDR3 is made up of 16 amino acids. This chain's CDR3 is CASSLEGTGSTDTQYF. The CDR3 DNA sequence: TGCGCCAGCAGCTTAGAAGGGACAGGCAGCACAGATACGCAGTATTTT.

This clone has a single count. The chain recombines TRBV19 with TRBJ2-1; D gene ambiguous. The V gene lost 0 bases and the J gene lost 9 bases, with 12 bases spanning the gap. CDR3 length equals 14 residues. Germline V gives CDR1 LNHDA, CDR2 SQIVND (reference sequence). The CDR3 reads CASSIDPGHSEQFF. As DNA, the CDR3 is TGTGCCAGTAGTATAGATCCCGGGCATAGTGAGCAGTTCTTC.

The chain has TRBV10-1 and TRBJ2-3; D is possibly TRBD1 (5 bases). The germline CDR1 and CDR2 sequences are WNHNN and SYGVQD (reference sequence). Trimming removed 2 bases from V and 8 bases from J, with 17 bases in between. The length of the CDR3 is 15 residues. The CDR3 region has the DNA TGCGCCAGCAGTGAGAGGGGTCCCGGCGTTGTTACGCAGTATTTT. This codes for CASSERGPGVVTQYF.

This chain uses TRBV19 with TRBJ2-7; 9 bases map to TRBD1. Germline V gene lookup returns CDR1 LNHDA and CDR2 SQIVND (reference sequence). The V segment lost 8 bases and the J segment 3 bases; nucleotides outside the gene matches: 5. This CDR3 is built from 13 residues. In DNA form, the CDR3 reads TGTGCCAGTGCCCGGGACAGGGACTACGAGCAGTACTTC. It codes for CASARDRDYEQYF. Supplemented by reference TRBV19 and TRBJ2-7, the full variable domain reads DGGITQSPKYLFRKEGQNVTLSCEQNLNHDAMYWYRQDPGQGLRLIYYSQIVNDFQKGDIAEGYSVSREKKESFPLTVTSAQKNPTAFYLCASARDRDYEQYFGPGTRLTVT.

J is TRBJ2-7 and V is TRBV6-1, with 8 nucleotides matching TRBD2. After removal of 3 bases from V and 3 bases from J, the junction contained 7 bases not matched to a gene. The germline gives CDR1 MNHNS, CDR2 SASEGT. The CDR3 runs 15 residues. The chain's CDR3 is CASSDRLAPVYEQYF. The CDR3 coding sequence is TGTGCCAGCAGTGACCGACTAGCGCCAGTCTACGAGCAGTACTTC.

The CDR3 region has the DNA TGTGCCAGCAGCCCGGGACGCTCCATGAACACTGAAGCTTTCTTT. Translation: CASSPGRSMNTEAFF. This sequence joins TRBV11-3 and TRBJ1-1, with a tentative D call TRBD1 (5 bases). The germline V and J ends were trimmed by 5 bases and 0 bases, with 13 bases remaining between them. CDR1 and CDR2 from the germline V gene are SGHNT and YENEEA. The CDR3 runs 15 residues.

Only one count was recorded for this clone. CDR3 DNA: TGTGCCAGCAGTTCGGATCTGACAGGGTCTGACAATGAGCAGTTCTTC. Protein sequence: CASSSDLTGSDNEQFF. The J gene is TRBJ2-1, the V gene TRBV5-6; 7 bases align to TRBD1. CDR1 is SGHDT, CDR2 YYEEEE, per germline. Losses at the gene ends were 5 bases for V and 5 bases for J; bases not matched to a gene: 13. CDR3 length equals 16 residues.

The chain carries TRBV7-9 and TRBJ1-1; D ambiguous. CDR1 SEHNR and CDR2 FQNEAQ come from the germline V gene (reference sequence). V was trimmed by 0 bases and J by 7 bases, leaving 3 bases between them. This CDR3 spans 11 amino acids. CDR3 nucleotide sequence: TGTGCCAGCAGCTTAGCCAGTGAAGCTTTCTTT. Its protein product is CASSLASEAFF. The entire variable domain, with the rest obtained from reference TRBV7-9 and TRBJ1-1, is as follows: DTGVSQNPRHKITKRGQNVTFRCDPISEHNRLYWYRQTLGQGPEFLTYFQNEAQLEKSRLLSDRFSAERPKGSFSTLEIQRTEQGDSAMYLCASSLASEAFFGQGTRLTVV.

The chain recombines TRBV11-2 with TRBJ2-5, with D hard to call. This CDR3 is built from 13 residues. Looked up from germline, CDR1 is SGHAT and CDR2 is FQNNGV. Trimming took off 5 bases at V and 4 bases at J, with 11 bases between the two ends. CDR3 sequence: CASSQEFLETQYF. The CDR3 DNA follows: TGTGCCAGCAGCCAGGAGTTTCTAGAGACCCAGTACTTC.

The chain combines TRBV7-9 with TRBJ2-1; tentative D call: TRBD2 (5 bases). Germline CDR1 SEHNR, CDR2 FQNEAQ (reference sequence). This CDR3 has 14 residues. The V and J ends lost 11 bases and 8 bases respectively, with 22 bases between them. The CDR3 nucleotides read TGTGCCGCTGGCCCCGGCCTAGCCAGTCATGAGCAGTTCTTC. It is translated as CAAGPGLASHEQFF.

V and J are TRBV4-1 and TRBJ1-1; 8 bases are a match to TRBD1. Germline CDR1 is MGHRA and CDR2 is YSYEKL. The CDR3 covers 15 residues. V lost 4 bases to trimming and J lost 1 base; unmatched junction nucleotides: 5. The CDR3 loop is CASSPYQGANTEAFF. The CDR3 DNA follows: TGCGCCAGCAGCCCGTACCAGGGGGCGAACACTGAAGCTTTCTTT.

This chain connects TRBV28 to TRBJ2-1; D gene ambiguous. The CDR3 has 12 amino acids. Germline values: CDR1 MDHEN, CDR2 SYDVKM. With 1 base removed from V and 3 bases from J, the gap between germline ends came to 1 base. The CDR3 nucleotides are TGTGCCAGCAGTTTATTCTACAATGAGCAGTTCTTC. This sequence encodes CASSLFYNEQFF.

The chain links TRBV6-6 to TRBJ2-7; 7 bases are shared with TRBD2. Looked up from germline, CDR1 is MNHNY and CDR2 is SVGAGI (reference sequence). The CDR3 is 16 residues long. Losses at the gene ends were 2 bases for V and 1 base for J; bases not matched to a gene: 8. CDR3 region: CASSYRGGVGSYEQYF. Written as DNA, the CDR3 is TGTGCCAGCAGTTACCGTGGGGGGGTAGGATCCTACGAGCAGTACTTC.

This rearrangement joins TRBV10-1 to TRBJ1-6, with TRBD1 identical over 7 bases. The CDR3 length is 16 residues. With V trimmed by 7 bases and J by 3 bases, 9 bases remained unmatched. Germline V gives CDR1 WNHNN, CDR2 SYGVQD (reference sequence). The DNA of the CDR3 is TGCGCCAGCATACAGGGACAGCTCAACTATAATTCACCCCTCCACTTT. It translates to CASIQGQLNYNSPLHF.